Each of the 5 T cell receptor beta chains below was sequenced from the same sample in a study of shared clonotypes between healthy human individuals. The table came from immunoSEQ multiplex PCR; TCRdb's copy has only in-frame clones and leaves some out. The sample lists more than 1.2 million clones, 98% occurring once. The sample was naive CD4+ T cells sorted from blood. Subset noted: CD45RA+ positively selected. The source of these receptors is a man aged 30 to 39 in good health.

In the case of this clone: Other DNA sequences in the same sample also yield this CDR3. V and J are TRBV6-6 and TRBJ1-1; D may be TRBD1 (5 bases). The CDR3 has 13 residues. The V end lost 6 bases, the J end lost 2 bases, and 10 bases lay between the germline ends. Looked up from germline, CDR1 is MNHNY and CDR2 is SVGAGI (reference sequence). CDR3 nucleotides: TGTGCCAGCAGCCAGGGTTTAAACACTGAAGCTTTCTTT. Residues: CASSQGLNTEAFF.

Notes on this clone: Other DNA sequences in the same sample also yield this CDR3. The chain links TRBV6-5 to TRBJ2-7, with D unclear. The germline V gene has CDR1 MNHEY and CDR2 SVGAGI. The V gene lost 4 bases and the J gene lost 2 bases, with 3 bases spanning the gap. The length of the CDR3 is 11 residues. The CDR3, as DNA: TGTGCCAGCAGTTCAGCCTACGAGCAGTACTTC. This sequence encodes CASSSAYEQYF.

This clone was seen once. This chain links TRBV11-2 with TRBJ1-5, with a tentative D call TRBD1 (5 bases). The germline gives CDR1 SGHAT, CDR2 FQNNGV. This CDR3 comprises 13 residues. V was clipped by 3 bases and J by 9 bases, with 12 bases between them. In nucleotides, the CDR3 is TGTGCCAGCAGCTTTGACGCGGGGCTGCCCCAGCATTTT. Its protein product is CASSFDAGLPQHF. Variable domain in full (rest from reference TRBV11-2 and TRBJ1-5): EAGVAQSPRYKIIEKRQSVAFWCNPISGHATLYWYQQILGQGPKLLIQFQNNGVVDDSQLPKDRFSAERLKGVDSTLKIQPAKLEDSAVYLCASSFDAGLPQHFGDGTRLSIL.

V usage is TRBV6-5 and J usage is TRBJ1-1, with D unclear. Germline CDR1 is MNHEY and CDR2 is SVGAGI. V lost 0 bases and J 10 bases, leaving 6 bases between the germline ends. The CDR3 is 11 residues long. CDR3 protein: CASSYSGGAFF. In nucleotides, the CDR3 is TGTGCCAGCAGTTACTCAGGCGGAGCTTTCTTT.

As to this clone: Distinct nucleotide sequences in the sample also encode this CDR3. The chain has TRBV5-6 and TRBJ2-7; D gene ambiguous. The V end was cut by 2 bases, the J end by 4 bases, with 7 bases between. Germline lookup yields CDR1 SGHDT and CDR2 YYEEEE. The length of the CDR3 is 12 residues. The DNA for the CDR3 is TGTGCCAGCAGCTTCAGAGGTTACGAGCAGTACTTC. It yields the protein CASSFRGYEQYF.